The TCR beta chain under discussion was sequenced for a study of regulatory T cells in long-lasting Graves disease. Study outcomes and limitations: Exclusively peripheral blood, rather than thyroid tissue, was studied. Persistent cases favored TRBV28, TRBJ1-2 and TRBJ2-5.

The time point denotes: newly diagnosed GD, antithyroid drugs for less than 3 months. PBMC RNA was the source of the TCR library. This clonotype was found many times. As yet, its antigen is unknown. The CDR3 loop spans 18 amino acids. V lost 4 bases, J lost 3 bases, and 19 bases lay in between. Germline CDR1 is SEHNR and CDR2 is FQNEAQ (reference sequence). Construction of the TCR beta libraries employed iRepertoire HTBI primers in conjunction with Arm-PCR of CDR3 regions. Using its own MiXCR run on the multiplex PCR reads, TCRdb lists one record per CDR3 protein. The top ten clones hold over 7% of a sample with over 350,000 distinct CDR3 sequences, roughly 15% of them seen once. The same sample was also studied in work on T cells in Graves' hyperthyroidism and ophthalmopathy. That report adds: Clinical symptoms, serum thyroxine and TRAb, thyroid ultrasound and orbital computed tomography together formed the diagnostic basis. The study used the HTBI primer set for a first-round RT-PCR of the TCR CDR3.

The receptor was derived from a woman in her forties with Graves disease. The chain combines TRBV7-9 with TRBJ2-6; D possibly corresponds to TRBD1 (6 bases). This sample comprised peripheral blood mononuclear cells (PBMCs), obtained at new diagnosis, from a patient treated with antithyroid drugs. CDR3 in amino acids: CASSYRAGEPYGANVLTF. The CDR3 nucleotides are TGTGCCAGCAGCTACCGGGCAGGGGAGCCTTATGGGGCCAACGTCCTGACTTTC.